These 10 T cell receptor beta chains share one sample of origin, sequenced in a study of T cell responses to AZD1222 COVID-19 vaccine (dated by TCRdb to about 2021). The library came from the immunoSEQ multiplex PCR assay. Held by TCRdb, this immuneACCESS table contains in-frame sequences only and omits some clones. Under half of the omission traces to an unresolved V gene where checked; the cause of the rest is unknown. This sample holds 150,000 to 200,000 clones; 85% to 90% were observed only once. Around 1.6% of the sample comes from the top ten. The meaning of the sample's time point label: baseline before first vaccination. The material sequenced was peripheral blood, taken on day 0 of AZD1222 vaccination. All receptors come from an adult in good health.

The chain recombines TRBV6-7 with TRBJ1-1; D unclear. TRBV6-7 qualifies as an ORF whose function is uncertain. Trimming took off 2 bases at V and 0 bases at J, with 10 bases between the two ends. This CDR3 has 15 amino acids. The CDR3 DNA follows: TGTGCCAGCAGTTACAAGATCAACCTGAACACTGAAGCTTTCTTT. It translates to CASSYKINLNTEAFF.

The rearrangement uses TRBV28 and TRBJ1-5; D unclear. V was pared by 3 bases and J by 6 bases, with 6 bases between. Germline CDR1 and CDR2: MDHEN and SYDVKM. CDR3 length equals 12 residues. The CDR3 DNA reads TGTGCCAGCAGTTTTCAGGTTCAGCCCCAGCATTTT. Its protein is CASSFQVQPQHF.

The rearrangement links TRBV5-4 to TRBJ2-5, with 7 bases matching TRBD1. With V trimmed by 2 bases and J by 2 bases, 3 bases remained unmatched. CDR1 is SGHNT, CDR2 YYREEE, per germline (reference sequence). The CDR3 loop spans 14 amino acids. The CDR3 bases are TGTGCCAGCAGCTTAGGACAGGCTCAAGAGACCCAGTACTTC. Its translation is CASSLGQAQETQYF.

There are a few counts of this clone. The V and J genes are TRBV4-3 and TRBJ2-1; TRBD2 is a possible D gene (6 bases). V lost 0 bases, J lost 0 bases, and 15 bases lay in between. Germline-derived CDR1 and CDR2 are LGHNA and YSLEER. The CDR3 covers 18 residues. The chain's CDR3 is CASSQEGSGRSSYNEQFF. The CDR3 coding sequence is TGCGCCAGCAGCCAAGAGGGTAGCGGCAGGAGCTCCTACAATGAGCAGTTCTTC.

This clone came up many times. The V call is TRBV19, the J call TRBJ2-1, with D possibly called TRBD1 or TRBD2 (6 bases each). This CDR3 spans 17 amino acids. V lost 6 bases, J lost 6 bases, and 24 bases lay in between. CDR1 and CDR2 from the germline V gene are LNHDA and SQIVND (reference sequence). The CDR3 region is CASRDQTRGRLGNEQFF. CDR3 DNA sequence: TGTGCCAGTAGGGACCAAACTCGGGGGCGTCTCGGCAATGAGCAGTTCTTC.

The CDR3 DNA follows: TGTGCCAGCAGCCAAGGACTTAGCAATCAGCCCCAGCATTTT. Its translation is CASSQGLSNQPQHF. The chain combines TRBV4-2 with TRBJ1-5; D not certain. V was cut by 1 base and J by 0 bases, with 4 bases left in between. CDR3 size: 14 residues. The germline gives CDR1 LGHNA, CDR2 YNFKEQ.

The chain combines TRBV27 with TRBJ1-5, with 7 nucleotides matching TRBD1. Trimming took 8 bases from V and 5 from J; bases not matched to a gene: 6. CDR3 length: 13 amino acids. The V gene's germline CDR1 is MNHEY and CDR2 SMNVEV (reference sequence). The CDR3 sequence is CASRQGRDQPQHF. The CDR3 DNA follows: TGTGCCAGCCGACAGGGAAGGGATCAGCCCCAGCATTTT.

This chain connects TRBV27 to TRBJ2-2; no clear D gene. The CDR3 length is 14 residues. Germline CDR1 MNHEY, CDR2 SMNVEV (reference sequence). Trimming left V 2 bases short and J 6 bases short, with 10 bases between. The CDR3 bases are TGTGCCAGCAGTTTAGACACCGGCCCCGGGGAGCTGTTTTTT. Translated: CASSLDTGPGELFF.

The rearrangement joins TRBV29-1 to TRBJ2-7; weak D call: TRBD1 (6 bases). This CDR3 region has 12 residues. Trimming shortened V by 6 bases and J by 2 bases, and 11 bases separated the two germline ends. Germline values: CDR1 SQVTM, CDR2 ANQGSEA. The DNA for the CDR3 is TGCAGCGTGGGGCAGGGGACCTACGAGCAGTACTTC. It codes for CSVGQGTYEQYF.

The rearrangement joins TRBV5-4 to TRBJ2-1, with TRBD2 matching 7 bases. J was trimmed by 7 bases and V by 0 bases; bases with no gene match: 13. The CDR3 spans 17 residues. The germline CDR1 and CDR2 sequences are SGHNT and YYREEE (reference sequence). CDR3 amino acids: CASSLGRVAGGLNEQFF. Here the CDR3 DNA reads TGTGCCAGCAGCTTGGGCCGGGTAGCGGGCGGGTTGAATGAGCAGTTCTTC.